A selection of T cell receptor beta chains follows, all from one sample in a study of blood T cells in healthy people across ages. One entry per CDR3 protein results from TCRdb running MiXCR on the 5' RACE reads. This sample has roughly 680,000 distinct CDR3 sequences, with approximately 21% found just once. Sample: blood. These receptors all come from an older man in good health. Both conserved end residues are part of each CDR3. The order of the fields is D gene, J gene, V gene, clone size, CDR3 DNA, CDR3 protein. D genes are given only for firm matches. Part of the rows lack a size; the others show once, few, many or a class for expanded clones.

NA | TRBJ2-7 | TRBV20-1 | few | TGCAGTGTTCGCGCGGGCCGAATCACCTCCGAGCAGTACTTC | CSVRAGRITSEQYF
NA | TRBJ1-6 | TRBV7-2 | NA | TGTGCCAGCAGCTTATTAGGTTCACCCCTCCACTTT | CASSLLGSPLHF
TRBD2 | TRBJ2-1 | TRBV6-5 | many | TGTGCCAGCAGGCCCCCCGGGACTAGGGGCCTAGGTGAGCAGTTCTTC | CASRPPGTRGLGEQFF
NA | TRBJ2-7 | TRBV2 | many | TGTGCCAGCAGTGAATCGGGACTCGCAAGCTCCTACGAGCAGTACTTC | CASSESGLASSYEQYF
NA | TRBJ2-4 | TRBV14 | many | TGTGCCAGCAGCCCGATCGGGGAGGGGGCTAAAAACATTCAGTACTTC | CASSPIGEGAKNIQYF
NA | TRBJ2-3 | TRBV29-1 | few | TGCAGCGGGTGGTATACGCAGTATTTT | CSGWYTQYF
TRBD1 | TRBJ2-5 | TRBV6-6 | NA | TGTGCCAGCAGTTACCCGGGACAGGGTCATCGAGAGACCCAGTACTTC | CASSYPGQGHRETQYF
TRBD2 | TRBJ2-1 | TRBV5-1 | few | TGCGCCAGCAGCTTGGATAGCGGGACCTTTTACAATGAGCAGTTCTTC | CASSLDSGTFYNEQFF
TRBD2 | TRBJ2-3 | TRBV7-9 | few | TGTGCCAGCAGCTCGAAACTAGCGGGGGACACAGATACGCAGTATTTT | CASSSKLAGDTDTQYF
TRBD1 | TRBJ2-1 | TRBV28 | few | TGTGCCAGCAGTCCCACAGGGGAGCAGTCCTTC | CASSPTGEQSF
NA | TRBJ2-5 | TRBV5-6 | few | TGTGCCAGCAGCTCTACAGTTACACAAGAGACCCAGTACTTC | CASSSTVTQETQYF
NA | TRBJ1-1 | TRBV6-5 | few | TGTGCCAGCAGCAGATCGGCCCCAATGAACACTGAAGCTTTCTTT | CASSRSAPMNTEAFF
NA | TRBJ2-5 | TRBV29-1 | NA | TGCAGCGTCCACACAGGCGGAGAGTACCAAGAGACCCAGTACTTC | CSVHTGGEYQETQYF
TRBD2 | TRBJ2-1 | TRBV20-1 | few | TGCAGTGCTAGAGATCTGCGGCCCAAGCGGGGGATATACAATGAGCAGTTCTTC | CSARDLRPKRGIYNEQFF
NA | TRBJ2-1 | TRBV4-1 | few | TGCGCCAGCAACCAAGTGGGTTACAATGAGCAGTTCTTC | CASNQVGYNEQFF
NA | TRBJ2-5 | TRBV5-4 | NA | TGTGCCAGCAGCATTTTTAGCGGAAAAGAGACCCAGTACTTC | CASSIFSGKETQYF
NA | TRBJ2-1 | TRBV4-2 | NA | TGTGCCAGCAGCCAAGAAGAGCGGAGGCCCTACAATGAGCAGTTCTTC | CASSQEERRPYNEQFF
NA | TRBJ2-7 | TRBV2 | NA | TGTGCCAGCAGCCGGGACAAGATGTACGAGCAGTACTTC | CASSRDKMYEQYF